This T cell receptor beta chain was obtained from a study of cytomegalovirus exposure and HLA in healthy donors (dated by TCRdb to about 2017). As for the study more broadly: In an earlier analysis of roughly 500 of the donors, around 290 Gb of sequence data and 90 million to 120 million unique TCR beta sequences from 180 million or so T cells were reported. Typing coverage differed by locus: A, B, C, DRB1 and DQB1 were typed in roughly 620-630 donors, DQA1 in roughly 500, DPA1 in some 600, and DPB1 in 400 to 490. Every repertoire in the discovery cohort had been generated on one and the same sequencing platform. A later genetic analysis used genome-wide SNP genotypes for about 55% of the 666 donors, treating that subset as a discovery cohort. Alongside the repertoire data, information on donor age, sex, ethnicity and CMV serostatus was compiled. The T cell repertoires of 666 subjects were profiled by immunosequencing and related to cytomegalovirus serostatus. HLA typing covered class I and class II loci at four-digit resolution. Roughly 300 gigabases of sequencing data and around 87 million unique TCR sequences were included in an early release covering around 600 HLA-typed donors. The later analysis used no new phenotypic data to find candidate immune exposures, relying instead on TCR beta sequences and their occurrence across donors. The study was designed to test whether signatures of past pathogen exposure could be identified by cataloging public T cell receptors. On average, roughly 250,000 unique TCR beta nucleotide sequences were sequenced per donor among 398 genotyped donors of the cohort, with roughly 18% of those sequences being non-productive. A separate validation cohort of over 95 different subjects was used in addition to the 666-subject first cohort. Four or five DR-DQ haplotypes were treated as single units for association and clustering because of strong linkage in the cohort. To study patterns of TCR occurrence, a later analysis re-analyzed previously published TCR beta repertoires from under 750 donors and added high-resolution HLA genotyping. High-throughput TCR immunosequencing, statistical association of individual TCRs with disease status, and machine learning were combined to predict cytomegalovirus infection status. An earlier analysis of around 540 of the donors applied high-throughput TCR beta sequencing to assess whether each TCR beta V gene segment acted as functional or pseudogenic. Among the approximately 400 genotyped donors, more than 70% belonged to the genetic ancestry cluster associated with self-reported Caucasian donors. What the authors observed across the whole study: The study gave a list of some 150 TCR beta chains associated with cytomegalovirus. Compared with the roughly 700-donor mean, donors in an Asian-associated ancestry cluster had fewer N-insertions in productive TCRs, according to a later genetic analysis. Immune exposure information for the cohort was limited to CMV serostatus. Because HLA typing was missing for some donors at each locus, association tests included only the typed subset. It was suggested by the authors that the approach could potentially be generalized to other disease states and immunological phenotypes. According to a later analysis, parvovirus B19, influenza, CMV and Epstein-Barr virus appeared linked to several top co-occurrence clusters. A further reported finding was that TCR beta sequences accurately predicted the HLA-A and HLA-B alleles for most subjects in the first cohort. Some IMGT-functional V segments, including TRBV6-2 and TRBV6-3, could not be distinguished by the 87-base-pair reads and were therefore excluded. Most TCR sequences were observed very rarely across donors, whereas some public TCRs were present in many individuals. The classifier was reported to diagnose cytomegalovirus status with high specificity and sensitivity in both the original and validation cohorts. Sequencing depth was assumed to be roughly uniform across donors in the presence/absence analyses, though that assumption may not hold. Three of the identified cytomegalovirus-associated TCR beta chains were confirmed in vitro to be specific for cytomegalovirus antigens. In a later analysis, over 15,000 TCR beta sequences were associated with specific HLA alleles at a false discovery rate of 0.05. Strong co-occurrence of HLA alleles, especially DR and DQ, made assigning TCR associations to individual alleles difficult. A later analysis found that TCR association rates varied across HLA loci, with DRB1 alleles showing the most associated TCRs and HLA-C alleles the fewest. Most CMV-associated TCR beta chains appeared to be HLA-restricted in a later analysis, and the HLA associations seemed to be driven largely by CMV exposure. V-gene and J-gene trimming of TCR beta chains was associated with a missense DCLRE1C variant in a later genetic analysis, and the association was replicated in an independent cohort. A group of highly shared sequence variants was considered likely to be a technical artifact of the sequencing pipeline. Because counts were too low, about 18 rarely observed V segments, including chromosome 9 orphons, were excluded from the earlier analysis of roughly 580 of the donors. In a later analysis, HLA-associated TCR beta chains showed more clonal expansion and lower generation probabilities than non-associated chains that were equally common. In an earlier analysis of approximately 590 of the donors, most TCR beta V segments appeared in productive rearrangements about 87% or about 30% of the time, broadly matching IMGT annotations. Correlated functional status among segregating V segments might reflect linkage disequilibrium, but an unknown experimental factor could not be ruled out. The cohort was sequenced for TCR beta chains only, and without alpha or paired-chain data the features that could be detected were limited.

The library was prepared using the immunoSEQ multiplex PCR assay. A mixture of 60 forward primers for TCR Vbeta segments and 13 reverse primers for TCR Jbeta segments was used in the multiplex PCR. The CDR3 region of rearranged TCR beta genes was amplified from genomic DNA with a multiplex PCR assay. The amplified TCR beta libraries were sequenced on the Illumina HiSeq System as 87-base-pair reads. The authors' analysis ran thus. A later analysis counted 65 million to 90 million unique TCR beta chains across the 550 to 750 repertoires, and around 9.9 million of these chains were shared by at least two donors. Raw reads were error-corrected and collapsed into unique sequences with a nearest-neighbor algorithm that merged closely related sequences to remove PCR and sequencing errors. Alignment of CDR3 sequences to IMGT reference sequences was used to assign V, D and J gene segments. For a sequence to be retained, at least a six-nucleotide match to both a V gene segment and a J gene segment was required. A rearrangement was called productive if the CDR3 had no stop codons and remained in frame with V and J, and every other rearrangement was called non-productive. CDR3 was defined according to IMGT convention as the region running from the second conserved V-encoded cysteine to the conserved J-encoded phenylalanine. The earlier analysis of 500 to 600 of the donors excluded sequences that lacked an unambiguous match to a single V gene segment. An earlier analysis of a few hundred of the donors called V segments functional above 56.7% productive rearrangements and segregating when the between-donor standard deviation exceeded 5%. A statistical classification framework was built for diagnosing cytomegalovirus status from the catalog of TCR beta chain sequences. In a later analysis, TCR nucleotide sequences were compared against IMGT/GENE-DB human TR gene sequences so that V and J genes could be assigned. The TCRdist pipeline was used in a later analysis to assign CDR3 sequences and most-parsimonious VDJ recombination scenarios. In a later analysis, every TCR beta chain was defined by the combination of its CDR3 amino acid sequence and its V-gene family, and reads without a unique V-gene family were dropped. In a later analysis, around 600 highly shared, low-generation-probability nucleotide sequences were removed to address suspected cross-contamination and a sequencing artifact. For each public chain, a later analysis derived a clonal expansion index from normalized ranks of inferred template counts within each repertoire. A later analysis computed generation probabilities with a VDJ recombination model fitted to out-of-frame rearrangements, and checked the results against IGoR. Hypergeometric tests were used in a later analysis to score TCR-TCR, TCR-HLA and TCR-CMV co-occurrence, with a repertoire-size bias correction applied to the TCR pairs. False discovery rates were estimated in a later analysis by permuting HLA or CMV assignments 20 times. In a later analysis, co-occurring TCRs were grouped using DBSCAN, and TCRdist sequence similarity was added for clustering within HLA-allele-positive subsets. Co-occurrence clustering excluded repertoires with fewer than 30,000 or more than 120,000 public chains, plus five with anomalous nucleotide sharing. Imported from immuneACCESS, the table was reduced by TCRdb to in-frame sequences with V and J called. These copies leave out some clones; in studies compared against another copy, an unresolved V gene accounts for under half, and the cause of the remainder is not known. Clone size and the V and J calls come from that table; the DNA yielded D and trimming. Present in this sample are tens of thousands of clones, 85% of which were seen just once. Clones ranked in the top ten supply about 10% of the sample.

In total, roughly 670 healthy bone marrow donors made up the cohort. All cohort members were sampled while nominally healthy, although unrecorded immune exposures were likely present. The donor tested CMV seronegative, placing the donor among the 350 to 400 seronegative members of the cohort. A peripheral blood sample was provided by each donor, and peripheral blood mononuclear cells were used for TCR beta sequencing. Genomic DNA was extracted from the blood cell samples with the Qiagen DNeasy Blood Extraction Kit. The germline V gene encodes CDR1 MDHEN and CDR2 SYDVKM. The CDR3 numbers 15 residues from cysteine through phenylalanine. This entry keeps only the CDR3 DNA: 45 bases, framed from base 1. V is pruned by 3 bases and J by 9 bases, leaving 4 bases of the junction without a gene match. As to this clone: Its antigen remains undetermined. Nothing much larger sits one base from this clone, and base qualities are not available.

The TCR comes from a female donor in good health and CMV-seronegative. The rearranged chain carries TRBV28 and TRBJ1-6, and 11 bases in between align with TRBD1. Sequencing was carried out using PBMCs. The CDR3 here reads CASSFMGQGVSPLHF. The sequenced DNA is TGTGCCAGCAGTTTTATGGGACAGGGGGTTTCACCCCTCCACTTT.